Listed here are 31 T cell receptor beta chains from one sample, sequenced in a study of identical twins. TCRdb itself ran the 5' RACE reads through MiXCR, one entry per CDR3 protein. This sample has roughly 480,000 distinct CDR3 sequences; 20% to 25% occur once, and the top ten carry 2.5% to 3.5%. The data were also submitted as part of a second study, on T cells expressing NK-cell markers.

The specimen was CD4+ T cells sorted from blood. These receptors originate from a woman younger than 30 in good health.

The chain joins TRBV2 to TRBJ2-1; 8 bases are shared with TRBD1. V lost 7 bases and J lost 6; bases outside the gene matches: 11. The CDR3 extends over 15 amino acids. Germline CDR1 and CDR2: SNHLY and FYNNEI. The CDR3 DNA is TGTGCCAGCACCTTCGACAGGGGAAGCGGCAATGAGCAGTTCTTC. Translated: CASTFDRGSGNEQFF.

The V gene is TRBV29-1, the J gene TRBJ2-5, with 8 bases identical to TRBD2. The V gene's germline CDR1 is SQVTM and CDR2 ANQGSEA. The V segment lost 6 bases and the J segment 5 bases; nucleotides outside the gene matches: 11. The CDR3 has 14 amino acids. The CDR3 sequence is CSVTGTRSRETQYF. Written as DNA, the CDR3 is TGCAGCGTGACCGGGACTAGAAGTCGGGAGACCCAGTACTTC. The complete variable domain, with remaining parts taken from reference TRBV29-1 and TRBJ2-5, reads SAVISQKPSRDICQRGTSLTIQCQVDSQVTMMFWYRQQPGQSLTLIATANQGSEATYESGFVIDKFPISRPNLTFSTLTVSNMSPEDSSIYLCSVTGTRSRETQYFGPGTRLLVL.

In this sample, this clonotype turned up a few times. This chain uses TRBV6-1 with TRBJ1-6; D is possibly TRBD1 (5 bases). The CDR3 totals 14 residues. V shed 5 bases and J shed 3 bases, with 8 bases lying between them. Germline V lookup: CDR1 MNHNS, CDR2 SASEGT. For the CDR3, the DNA is TGTGCCAGCAGTCAGACAGACTATAATTCACCCCTCCACTTT. Translating gives CASSQTDYNSPLHF.

This chain uses TRBV11-1 with TRBJ2-3, with TRBD2 identical over 12 bases. CDR1 and CDR2 (germline): SGHAT, FQDESV (reference sequence). V gave up 4 bases and J gave up 3 bases; unmatched junction bases: 5. This CDR3 region has 16 residues. CDR3 region: CASSSRLAGETDTQYF. The CDR3, as DNA: TGTGCCAGCAGCTCGCGACTAGCGGGGGAAACAGATACGCAGTATTTT.

J is TRBJ2-7 and V is TRBV11-2, with 10 bases aligning to TRBD1. Germline V gives CDR1 SGHAT, CDR2 FQNNGV. This CDR3 spans 15 amino acids. After removal of 5 bases from V and 0 bases from J, the junction contained 4 bases not matched to a gene. CDR3 region: CASSHRTGGSYEQYF. CDR3 bases: TGTGCCAGCAGCCATCGGACAGGGGGCTCCTACGAGCAGTACTTC.

The gene calls are TRBV12-3 or TRBV12-4 and TRBJ2-3; D is possibly TRBD2 (5 bases). V was trimmed by 4 bases and J by 1 base, leaving 9 bases between them. The CDR3 is made up of 14 amino acids. CDR3 sequence (DNA): TGTGCCAGCAGTTCGATTAGCGGCACAGATACGCAGTATTTT. It specifies CASSSISGTDTQYF.

The chain links TRBV7-8 to TRBJ2-1; TRBD1 agrees at 7 bases. CDR1 is SGHVS, CDR2 FQNEAQ, per germline. The CDR3 is 14 residues long. V shed 5 bases, J shed 5 bases, and the junction held 6 bases outside the gene matches. For the CDR3, the DNA is TGTGCCAGCAGCAGCAGGGGGTTCCACAATGAGCAGTTCTTC. The encoded protein is CASSSRGFHNEQFF.

The V and J genes are TRBV20-1 and TRBJ2-1; D tentatively fits TRBD1 or TRBD2 (5 bases each). The germline V gene encodes CDR1 DFQATT and CDR2 SNEGSKA (reference sequence). The length of the CDR3 is 16 residues. Deletions cut 0 bases from V and 2 bases from J, with 14 bases between. CDR3 coding DNA: TGCAGTGCTAGAGATTACGGGACCCCACCCTACAATGAGCAGTTCTTC. Translated, it gives CSARDYGTPPYNEQFF.

This rearrangement joins TRBV7-8 to TRBJ2-1; 8 bases agree with TRBD2. V was clipped by 2 bases and J by 7 bases; unmatched bases: 4. The CDR3 runs 14 residues. Germline-derived CDR1 and CDR2 are SGHVS and FQNEAQ. The CDR3 DNA sequence: TGTGCCAGCAGCTTACTAGCGGGTAGGAATGAGCAGTTCTTC. Translated, it gives CASSLLAGRNEQFF.

This clonotype was seen more than once but under ten times. CDR3 nucleotides: TGTGCCAGCAGCCAGACTAGCGGGGGGGACAATGAGCAGTTCTTC. Protein sequence: CASSQTSGGDNEQFF. The rearrangement uses TRBV6-1 and TRBJ2-1; 14 bases are shared with TRBD2. V lost 6 bases and J lost 5; bases outside the gene matches: 3. There are 15 residues in the CDR3. Germline values: CDR1 MNHNS, CDR2 SASEGT.

This clonotype was seen more than once but under ten times. This chain links TRBV7-9 with TRBJ2-1, with TRBD2 matching over 8 bases. Per germline, CDR1 SEHNR and CDR2 FQNEAQ (reference sequence). J gave up 9 bases and V 7 bases, and 8 bases lay outside the gene matches. This CDR3 comprises 13 residues. CDR3 in DNA: TGTGCCAGCATGTCCGGGAGGGCTGGTGAGCAGTTCTTC. This gives the protein CASMSGRAGEQFF.

This clonotype was observed a handful of times. The gene calls are TRBV29-1 and TRBJ2-1; 8 bases line up with TRBD2. J was trimmed by 9 bases and V by 6 bases; bases with no gene match: 10. CDR3 length: 13 amino acids. The germline gives CDR1 SQVTM, CDR2 ANQGSEA. DNA of the CDR3: TGCAGCGTGGGACTAGAGAAGGCCATTGAGCAGTTCTTC. It yields the protein CSVGLEKAIEQFF.

The rearrangement joins TRBV20-1 to TRBJ2-7; D may be TRBD1 (6 bases). This CDR3 has 15 residues. V shed 3 bases and J shed 0 bases, with 15 bases lying between them. Germline CDR1 reads DFQATT; CDR2 reads SNEGSKA (reference sequence). The CDR3, as DNA: TGCAGTGCTAGGGAGACCACAGGGTTCTCCTACGAGCAGTACTTC. Amino acids: CSARETTGFSYEQYF.

This chain connects TRBV30 to TRBJ2-1, with D possibly TRBD1 on 5 matching bases. The V end lost 2 bases, the J end lost 5 bases, and 13 bases lay between the germline ends. The CDR3 is made up of 14 amino acids. Per germline, CDR1 GTSNPN and CDR2 SVGIG (reference sequence). CDR3 bases: TGTGCCTGGAGTTCCCGACAGATGCACAATGAGCAGTTCTTC. This translates into CAWSSRQMHNEQFF.

This clonotype showed up just a few times. J is TRBJ1-1 and V is TRBV5-1; D might be TRBD1 (6 bases). Germline CDR1 SGHRS, CDR2 YFSETQ. This CDR3 is built from 13 residues. Trimming stripped 6 bases from V and 8 bases from J, with 17 bases between. DNA for the CDR3: TGCGCCAGCACCCCCCTCAGGGGAACAGAAGCTTTCTTT. Translated: CASTPLRGTEAFF.

This clonotype was detected only a few times. V and J are TRBV2 and TRBJ2-1; D call uncertain. Germline CDR1 is SNHLY and CDR2 is FYNNEI. This CDR3 is 14 amino acids long. Trimming removed 6 bases from V and 1 base from J, with 10 bases in between. In DNA, the CDR3 is TGTGCCAGCAGCCAGGAGTCGTCCTACAATGAGCAGTTCTTC. This sequence encodes CASSQESSYNEQFF.

V and J are TRBV19 and TRBJ2-1; possibly TRBD2 for D (6 bases). CDR1 and CDR2 (germline): LNHDA, SQIVND (reference sequence). V lost 6 bases, J lost 8 bases, and 20 bases lay in between. The CDR3 is 15 residues long. CDR3 region: CASRGPGLGVHEQFF. CDR3 coding DNA: TGTGCCAGTAGGGGTCCGGGACTGGGGGTCCATGAGCAGTTCTTC.

This clonotype showed up many times. The CDR3 DNA sequence: TGTGCCAGCAGTGGAGAAGGGCCCCAGCATTTT. Encoded protein: CASSGEGPQHF. The gene calls are TRBV12-3 or TRBV12-4 and TRBJ1-5; D unclear. The CDR3 consists of 11 residues. The germline V and J ends were trimmed by 5 bases and 9 bases, with 8 bases remaining between them.

The chain combines TRBV4-1 with TRBJ1-5; D is perhaps TRBD1 (5 bases). This CDR3 comprises 16 residues. Trimming removed 4 bases at V and 7 bases at J, with 20 bases between. Germline V lookup: CDR1 MGHRA, CDR2 YSYEKL. The CDR3 coding sequence is TGCGCCAGCAGCCCCGGAGTTGTCGGGGCACGGCAGCCCCAGCATTTT. This encodes CASSPGVVGARQPQHF.

The chain joins TRBV12-3 or TRBV12-4 to TRBJ2-3; TRBD2 agrees at 9 bases. The CDR3 runs 15 residues. V dropped 7 bases and J dropped 0; count of bases not matched to a gene: 5. CDR3 in DNA: TGTGCCAGCACCGGTAGCGGGAGTAGCACAGATACGCAGTATTTT. It is translated as CASTGSGSSTDTQYF.

The chain employs TRBV11-3 and TRBJ2-5; the match to TRBD2 covers 8 bases. This CDR3 has 14 residues. Germline lookup yields CDR1 SGHNT and CDR2 YENEEA. The junction had 8 bases not matched to a gene; V was cut back by 4 bases and J by 7 bases. The CDR3 DNA reads as TGTGCCAGCAGCTCCAACCACGGGGGGGTGACCCAGTACTTC. This gives the protein CASSSNHGGVTQYF.

V and J are TRBV20-1 and TRBJ2-3, with a tentative D call TRBD2 (6 bases). From germline, CDR1 is DFQATT and CDR2 SNEGSKA (reference sequence). Trimming removed 8 bases from V and 4 bases from J, with 19 bases in between. The CDR3 extends over 14 amino acids. The CDR3 is CSRSGLGVADTQYF. The DNA of the CDR3 is TGCAGTCGCAGCGGGTTGGGCGTCGCAGATACGCAGTATTTT.

The CDR3 nucleotides are TGCGCCAGCAGCGCTCTGACAGGGCGAAACTATGGCTACACCTTC. Protein sequence: CASSALTGRNYGYTF. The rearrangement joins TRBV5-1 to TRBJ1-2; TRBD1 matches at 7 bases. This CDR3 has 15 amino acids. The germline gives CDR1 SGHRS, CDR2 YFSETQ. V shed 4 bases and J 2 bases; nucleotides not matched to a gene: 8.

This clonotype was observed a few times. This rearrangement joins TRBV12-3 or TRBV12-4 to TRBJ2-5; D tentatively reads TRBD1 or TRBD2 (6 bases each). V lost 5 bases, J lost 4 bases, and 11 bases lay in between. This CDR3 contains 13 residues. The DNA for the CDR3 is TGTGCCAGCAGTCGAGGGGGGCCAGAGACCCAGTACTTC. Translating it yields CASSRGGPETQYF.

This clonotype was seen more than once but under ten times. The chain employs TRBV7-2 and TRBJ2-3; D is possibly TRBD2 (5 bases). V was pared by 3 bases and J by 5 bases, with 15 bases between. This CDR3 is built from 15 residues. Germline CDR1 reads SGHTA; CDR2 reads FQGNSA. CDR3 loop: CASSFQLVRGDTQYF. CDR3 in DNA: TGTGCCAGCAGCTTCCAACTAGTTCGAGGAGATACGCAGTATTTT. Based on the CDR3 plus reference TRBV7-2 and TRBJ2-3, the full variable domain is GAGVSQSPSNKVTEKGKDVELRCDPISGHTALYWYRQSLGQGLEFLIYFQGNSAPDKSGLPSDRFSAERTGGSVSTLTIQRTQQEDSAVYLCASSFQLVRGDTQYFGPGTRLTVL.

This clonotype was found a few times. This chain connects TRBV12-3 or TRBV12-4 to TRBJ2-7; D unclear. Deletions cut 3 bases from V and 4 bases from J, with 13 bases between. This CDR3 spans 14 amino acids. CDR3: CASSLAVLGYEQYF. The DNA for the CDR3 is TGTGCCAGCAGTTTGGCGGTCTTGGGATACGAGCAGTACTTC.

J is TRBJ2-1 and V is TRBV9; 8 nucleotides line up with TRBD2. J was trimmed by 8 bases and V by 0 bases; bases with no gene match: 13. This CDR3 comprises 17 residues. Germline V gene lookup returns CDR1 SGDLS and CDR2 YYNGEE. The CDR3 protein is CASSVVEDGGRWDEQFF. As DNA, the CDR3 is TGTGCCAGCAGCGTAGTTGAGGACGGCGGGAGGTGGGATGAGCAGTTCTTC.

In its sample, this clonotype was seen a few times. This chain uses TRBV5-1 with TRBJ2-1; D unclear. Trimming stripped 0 bases from V and 9 bases from J, with 16 bases between. Germline CDR1 is SGHRS and CDR2 is YFSETQ. The CDR3 length is 15 residues. The CDR3 spells CASSLALTLDSEQFF. The CDR3 coding sequence is TGCGCCAGCAGCTTGGCCCTTACCTTGGATAGTGAGCAGTTCTTC.

The chain recombines TRBV24-1 with TRBJ2-1, with 11 bases matching TRBD2. There are 15 residues in the CDR3. With V trimmed by 4 bases and J by 6 bases, 4 bases remained unmatched. Germline CDR1 and CDR2: KGHDR and SFDVKD. The CDR3 DNA follows: TGTGCCACCAGTGACGCGCTAGCGGGAGGCAATGAGCAGTTCTTC. This gives the protein CATSDALAGGNEQFF.

Ten or more counts support this clonotype. The rearrangement uses TRBV29-1 and TRBJ1-2; no definite D call. Germline CDR1 SQVTM, CDR2 ANQGSEA. Deletions cut 3 bases from V and 4 bases from J, with 15 bases between. The CDR3 consists of 14 residues. CDR3 nucleotides: TGCAGCGTTGACGGGTCAGAAACTATCTATGGCTACACCTTC. It yields the protein CSVDGSETIYGYTF.

V usage is TRBV9 and J usage is TRBJ2-2; D is possibly TRBD1 or TRBD2 (5 bases each). The CDR3 contains 15 residues. The germline gives CDR1 SGDLS, CDR2 YYNGEE. Trimming pared 2 bases from V and 3 bases from J, leaving 11 bases between. Here the CDR3 DNA reads TGTGCCAGCAGCGTCCGGGACGGATACACCGGGGAGCTGTTTTTT. It codes for CASSVRDGYTGELFF. Drawing the rest from reference TRBV9 and TRBJ2-2, the complete variable domain is DSGVTQTPKHLITATGQRVTLRCSPRSGDLSVYWYQQSLDQGLQFLIQYYNGEERAKGNILERFSAQQFPDLHSELNLSSLELGDSALYFCASSVRDGYTGELFFGEGSRLTVL.